The 5 T cell receptor beta chains in this list originate from one sample, sequenced in a study of blood T cells in healthy people across ages. A sample-barcoded 5' primer and a J-beta primer mix were used in a second PCR of roughly 6 to 11 cycles. TCRdb re-analysed the 5' RACE reads in MiXCR, keeping a single row per CDR3 protein. The data contain some 900,000 distinct CDR3 sequences, roughly 43% of them singletons. The sequencing sample was made of blood. The receptors were gathered from a man under 40 in good health.

The chain combines TRBV6-5 with TRBJ1-2; 8 bases fit TRBD1. The CDR3 is 12 amino acids. Germline V gene sequence: CDR1 MNHEY, CDR2 SVGAGI. V lost 8 bases, J lost 4 bases, and 3 bases stayed unmatched. Here the CDR3 reads CASGTGGYGYTF. CDR3 nucleotides: TGTGCCAGCGGAACAGGGGGCTATGGCTACACCTTC.

This clonotype has more than one count but fewer than ten. This sequence joins TRBV29-1 and TRBJ2-5, with a possible D match to TRBD2 (7 bases). V was shortened by 5 bases and J by 4 bases, with 11 bases between the two germline ends. This CDR3 has 12 amino acids. Germline values: CDR1 SQVTM, CDR2 ANQGSEA. CDR3 sequence (DNA): TGCAGCGTTCGAGGGGGGGGAGAGACCCAGTACTTC. Translated, it gives CSVRGGGETQYF.

With respect to this clonotype: An end of the junction differs from the germline gene, which may be a read error. The chain combines TRBV7-2 with TRBJ2-1; D is possibly TRBD2 (7 bases). This CDR3 region has 16 residues. Germline CDR1 and CDR2: SGHTA and FQGNSA. The CDR3 loop reads CASNIGGASSYNKQFF. CDR3 DNA sequence: TGTGCCAGCAACATAGGGGGGGCGAGCTCCTACAATAAGCAGTTCTTC.

This clonotype occurred a few times. The rearrangement links TRBV10-3 to TRBJ2-7; D tentatively fits TRBD1 or TRBD2 (5 bases each). V was shortened by 5 bases and J by 2 bases, with 13 bases between the two germline ends. The CDR3 is 14 amino acids. CDR1 is ENHRY and CDR2 is SYGVKD in the germline V gene. CDR3 nucleotides: TGTGCCATCAGTCCCGGGGACGGGACCTACGAGCAGTACTTC. Translated, it gives CAISPGDGTYEQYF.

V is TRBV9 and J is TRBJ2-3; a possible D gene is TRBD2 (5 bases). The CDR3 is 12 residues long. Trimming removed 3 bases from V and 7 bases from J, with 9 bases in between. Germline values: CDR1 SGDLS, CDR2 YYNGEE. The CDR3 loop reads CASSEPGNTQYF. In DNA, the CDR3 is TGTGCCAGCAGCGAGCCGGGGAATACGCAGTATTTT.